This TCR beta chain was documented in a study of T cell repertoires in cytomegalovirus infection. MiXCR, applied by TCRdb to the reads, yields one record per CDR3 protein. The sample lists some 120,000 distinct CDR3 sequences; more than 25% were seen once. About this clonotype itself: What it binds is unknown. Mismatch with germline at one junction end may stem from a read error.

This sample comprised CD8+ T cells from cultured PBMCs, obtained from culture after CMV antigen stimulation. This receptor was identified in a human donor in good health (CMV status not recorded). Some clones in this sample may be carry-over from other donors' samples.

The CDR3 region has the DNA TGTGCCAGCAGCTTGATGACATCAAGCAGGTCACCCCTCCACTTT. The encoded protein is CASSLMTSSRSPLHF. This chain joins TRBV5-3 and TRBJ1-6; D gene unclear. TRBV5-3 qualifies as an ORF whose function is uncertain. CDR3 length: 15 amino acids.